Listed below are T cell receptor beta chains from one sample, sequenced in a study of shared clonotypes between healthy human individuals. Sequenced by immunoSEQ multiplex PCR; TCRdb stores in-frame clones only, minus some. The top ten hold roughly 24% of the sample, which has approximately 120,000 clones, about 71% seen once. The material sequenced was memory CD8+ T cells sorted from blood. The receptors here all came from a woman aged 25-40 years in good health. The CDR3 runs from the conserved cysteine through the conserved F or W. A D gene is named only where the DNA matches it firmly. A clone size is listed for some rows: how often the clone was seen (once, few, many), or a class if it is expanded.

D gene,clone size,J gene,V gene,CDR3 DNA,CDR3 protein
-,-,TRBJ2-3,TRBV29-1,TGCAGCGTTGAAACAGCCAGGCCTAGCACAGATACGCAGTATTTT,CSVETARPSTDTQYF
-,-,TRBJ1-1,TRBV27,TGTGCCAGCAGACAAAGGGCTCTAGGCACTGAAGCTTTCTTT,CASRQRALGTEAFF
-,-,TRBJ2-2,TRBV7-2,TGTGCCAGCAGTTATTCCGGCGGGGAGCTGTTTTTT,CASSYSGGELFF
-,-,TRBJ2-5,TRBV4-1,TGCGCCAGCAGCCAAGATCCAGCGGGCCCAGCCCCGGAGACCCAGTACTTC,CASSQDPAGPAPETQYF
TRBD2,-,TRBJ2-7,TRBV2,TGTGCCAGCCCGGGACTAGCGAGCTCCTACGAGCAGTACTTC,CASPGLASSYEQYF
-,-,TRBJ1-1,TRBV28,TGTGCCAGCAGCCTACCCTCTGACAGGAACACTGAAGCTTTCTTT,CASSLPSDRNTEAFF
-,-,TRBJ1-1,TRBV10-2,TGCGCCAGCAGCCCCGCGGACCGTGAAGCTTTCTTT,CASSPADREAFF
-,-,TRBJ2-7,TRBV29-1,TGCAGCGCAAAAGGGACTCCTGCGTACGAGCAGTACTTC,CSAKGTPAYEQYF
-,-,TRBJ2-1,TRBV27,TGTGCCAGCAGCAGGGACGGATACAATGAGCAGTTCTTC,CASSRDGYNEQFF
TRBD1,-,TRBJ1-1,TRBV5-1,TGCGCCAGCAATCAGGGGACAGTTGCCACTGAAGCTTTCTTT,CASNQGTVATEAFF
-,-,TRBJ2-3,TRBV5-1,TGCGCCAGCAGCTCGGGAGATGGGTCAGATACGCAGTATTTT,CASSSGDGSDTQYF
-,-,TRBJ2-3,TRBV28,TGTGCCAGCAGGGGGGCAGGGGCCCTCAGCACAGATACGCAGTATTTT,CASRGAGALSTDTQYF
-,-,TRBJ1-3,TRBV18,TGTGCCAACTCCCCTCAGGGGACCTCTGGAAACACCATATATTTT,CANSPQGTSGNTIYF
TRBD1,-,TRBJ2-7,TRBV4-1,TGCGCCAGCAGCCAAGTTTGGGGACAGAACTACGAGCAGTACTTC,CASSQVWGQNYEQYF
-,once,TRBJ2-7,TRBV28,TGTGCCAGCAGTAACTACGAGCAGTACTTC,CASSNYEQYF
TRBD2,-,TRBJ2-7,TRBV6-1,TGTGCCAGCAGTGTAGGACTAGCGCCGAGAGAGCAGTACTTC,CASSVGLAPREQYF
-,-,TRBJ1-1,TRBV27,TGTGCCAGCAGGCCGGGACACGACACTGAAGCTTTCTTT,CASRPGHDTEAFF
-,-,TRBJ2-3,TRBV27,TGTGCCACCCAGGGGTCCCTCGGCACAGATACGCAGTATTTT,CATQGSLGTDTQYF
-,-,TRBJ1-1,TRBV25-1,TGTGCCAGCCTGACCGGGGGATCTGAAGCTTTCTTT,CASLTGGSEAFF
-,-,TRBJ1-2,TRBV6-6,TGTGCCAGCAGTTACTCCTTGGACATAGACTATGGCTACACCTTC,CASSYSLDIDYGYTF
TRBD2,-,TRBJ2-5,TRBV7-9,TGTGCCAGCAGCCATCCCCAAGAGGTAGCGGGAGACTTCGAGACCCAGTACTTC,CASSHPQEVAGDFETQYF
-,many,TRBJ2-1,TRBV6-1,TGTGCCAGCAGTGAGAGAGGCAGGGCAACCTACAATGAGCAGTTCTTC,CASSERGRATYNEQFF
-,-,TRBJ1-1,TRBV2,TGTGCCAGCAGTGAAGGAGGGAGGTCTGAAGCTTTCTTT,CASSEGGRSEAFF
-,-,TRBJ2-1,TRBV27,TGTGCCAGCATTCCCGAGGCCGGCTCCTACAATGAGCAGTTCTTC,CASIPEAGSYNEQFF
-,-,TRBJ1-2,TRBV4-1,TGCGCCAGCAGCCAACCCTCCAGGGTTGGTGGCTACACCTTC,CASSQPSRVGGYTF
TRBD2,-,TRBJ2-5,TRBV9,TGTGCCAGCAGCCCAAGACTAGCGGGAAGCAAAGAGACCCAGTACTTC,CASSPRLAGSKETQYF
TRBD2,-,TRBJ2-1,TRBV5-8,TGTGCCAGCAGCTTAGGGCTAGCGGGAGTCAATGAGCAGTTCTTC,CASSLGLAGVNEQFF
-,many,TRBJ1-1,TRBV5-8,TGTGCCAGCAGCGCCTCGACAGAGAACACTGAAGCTTTCTTT,CASSASTENTEAFF
-,-,TRBJ2-1,TRBV7-2,TGTGCCAGCAGCTTAGCCGGCGTGGAATGGGGAAATGAGCAGTTCTTC,CASSLAGVEWGNEQFF
-,few,TRBJ2-5,TRBV30,TGTGCCTGGAGGGGTGCCGGGGAAGAGACCCAGTACTTC,CAWRGAGEETQYF
-,-,TRBJ1-4,TRBV7-9,TGTGCCAGCAGCTCACGACGTGAAAAACTGTTTTTT,CASSSRREKLFF
TRBD1,-,TRBJ1-5,TRBV30,TGTGCCTGGAGTGTATATAGGGGGCCTGGTCAGCCCCAGCATTTT,CAWSVYRGPGQPQHF